The T cell receptor beta chain under discussion was sequenced for a study of glioma-infiltrating T cells after dendritic cell vaccination (dated by TCRdb to the mid-2010s). With regard to the full study: The cohort comprised around 15 glioblastoma patients from Phase I and II dendritic cell vaccination trials, 9 newly diagnosed and 6 with recurrent disease. Patients received autologous tumor lysate-pulsed dendritic cell vaccination between about 2003 and 2013. The vaccine consisted of monocyte-derived dendritic cells cultured less than eight days with IL-4 and GM-CSF, then pulsed overnight with autologous tumor lysate. Each patient got three intradermal injections of the dendritic cell vaccine, spaced at biweekly intervals, in the arm below the axilla. In glioblastoma patients vaccinated with dendritic cells, deep sequencing of TCR beta CDR3 regions served to measure the amount of tumor-infiltrating lymphocytes and to compare repertoires between tumor and blood. TCR sequencing metrics, including TIL content and tumor-blood repertoire overlap, were correlated with survival after dendritic cell vaccination.

General study outcomes and caveats: After dendritic cell vaccination, a higher estimated pretreatment TIL content predicted longer time to progression and overall survival. The response model built on TCR overlap across three groups was characterized as speculative, with prospective validation still needed. The cohort was small and heterogeneous, few patients had complete blood and tumor sets, and even fewer had initial-recurrent tumor pairs. No direct relationship between TCR clonality and survival was found, suggesting that a diverse polyclonal response may matter.

Based on the germline V gene (reference sequence), the CDR1 and CDR2 sequences are SEHNR and FQNEAQ. Reading from cysteine to phenylalanine, the CDR3 counts 11 amino acids. This entry keeps only the CDR3 DNA: 33 bases, framed from base 1. Selection of patients required sufficient residual fresh-frozen tumor tissue and over two years of available survival data. Molecular status otherwise varied across the glioblastoma patients, but none of them carried an isocitrate dehydrogenase mutation. PBMC collection took place before vaccination, two weeks after the third vaccination, and at tumor progression if progression occurred. The Qiagen DNeasy Blood extraction Kit was used to extract genomic DNA. As to this clone: Its antigen specificity is not known. One end of the junction does not line up with germline, which may come from a read error.

Using the immunoSEQ assay, TCRB CDR3 regions were amplified from 1.5 to 2 micrograms of genomic DNA, or from all available DNA when less than that was on hand. The multiplex PCR relied on 60 forward primers for TCR V beta segments and 13 reverse primers for J beta segments. To estimate the number of reads per starting template, synthetic control templates were added to each sample at limiting dilution. The Illumina HiSeq System generated sequencing reads of 87 bp. Concerning the study's data processing: To remove PCR and sequencing errors, closely related sequences were merged with a nearest neighbor algorithm. TCR overlap was defined as the percentage of unique tumor TCR beta sequences that were also found in the peripheral blood of the same patient. TCRdb's version of the immuneACCESS table is confined to in-frame rearrangements and falls short of the full clone set. An unresolved V gene accounts for under half of the shortfall where checked; the remainder is of unknown origin. That table supplies the V and J calls and clone size; D and trimming were determined from the DNA. The sample yields roughly 70,000 clones; over 75% were counted once. The ten largest account for about 2% of the sample.

The chain joins TRBV7-9 to TRBJ1-3; perhaps TRBD1 is the D gene, with 5 bases matching. Sequencing used blood, obtained before dendritic cell vaccination. This clonotype was obtained from a human donor with glioblastoma. CDR3 region: CASSLDGQRAF. Read as DNA, the sequence is TGTGCCAGCAGCTTAGATGGACAACGGGCCTTT.